The T cell receptor beta chain under discussion was sequenced for a study of shared clonotypes between healthy human individuals. Study-wide results and limits: Generation of non-shared clonotypes was less probable than generation of clonotypes shared by all four donors.

Donors included only healthy HIV-negative adults lacking recent acute infections or vaccinations. This CDR3 is built from 14 residues. Trimming cost V 5 bases and J 1 base; bases outside gene matches: 7. Germline CDR1 and CDR2: SQVTM and ANQGSEA. Measured with immunoSEQ multiplex PCR; TCRdb has only the in-frame clones, and not every one. The sample holds some 2,000,000 clones, approximately 94% seen once. About this clone: Its target is unknown.

Sequences were obtained from naive CD4+ T cells sorted from blood. The sample's subset: CD45RA+ positively selected. The TCR comes from a young man in good health. The J gene is TRBJ1-1, the V gene TRBV29-1; 7 bases line up with TRBD1. In nucleotides, the CDR3 is TGCAGCGTTACACTGACAGGGACGAACACTGAAGCTTTCTTT. Amino acids: CSVTLTGTNTEAFF. Supplemented by reference TRBV29-1 and TRBJ1-1, the full variable domain reads SAVISQKPSRDICQRGTSLTIQCQVDSQVTMMFWYRQQPGQSLTLIATANQGSEATYESGFVIDKFPISRPNLTFSTLTVSNMSPEDSSIYLCSVTLTGTNTEAFFGQGTRLTVV.